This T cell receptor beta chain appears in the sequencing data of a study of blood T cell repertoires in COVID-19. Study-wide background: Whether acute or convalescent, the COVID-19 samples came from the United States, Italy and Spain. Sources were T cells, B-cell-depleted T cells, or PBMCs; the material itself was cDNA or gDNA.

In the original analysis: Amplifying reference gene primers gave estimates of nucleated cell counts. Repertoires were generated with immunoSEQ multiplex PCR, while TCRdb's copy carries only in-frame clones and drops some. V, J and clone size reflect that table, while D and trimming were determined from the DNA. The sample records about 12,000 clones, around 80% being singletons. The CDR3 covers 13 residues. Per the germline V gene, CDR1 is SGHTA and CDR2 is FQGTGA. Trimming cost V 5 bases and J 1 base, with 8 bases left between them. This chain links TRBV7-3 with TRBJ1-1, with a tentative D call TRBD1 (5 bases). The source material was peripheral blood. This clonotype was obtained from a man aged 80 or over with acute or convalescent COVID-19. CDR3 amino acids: CASSIDRNTEAFF. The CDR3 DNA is TGTGCCAGCAGCATAGACAGGAACACTGAAGCTTTCTTT.